The subject of this entry is one T cell receptor (beta chain). As yet, its antigen is unknown. The junction shows a germline mismatch at one end, possibly a read error. As the starting material, 10 ml of fresh peripheral blood yielded the PBMCs. The sequenced template was RNA, covering the TCR beta CDR3 region. Second-round multiplex PCR came after first-round RT-PCR with HTBI primers. One entry per CDR3 protein results from TCRdb running MiXCR on the multiplex PCR reads. The sample contains almost 750,000 distinct CDR3 sequences, around 40% of which appear only once. This sample was included in a study of Graves' ophthalmopathy and Graves' hyperthyroidism. Looked up from germline, CDR1 is ENHRY and CDR2 is SYGVKD. The CDR3 runs to 14 residues. General observations from the study: The model forecast ophthalmopathy progression, reaching under 71% sensitivity and approximately 72% specificity.

The source of this sequence is an adult man with Graves' ophthalmopathy. The sequencing input was peripheral blood. J is TRBJ2-2 and V is TRBV10-3; 7 nucleotides agree with TRBD1. The CDR3 region is CASGEQGFTGVLFF. CDR3 in DNA: TGTGCCAGCGGAGAACAGGGGTTTACCGGGGTGCTGTTTTTT.